This T cell receptor beta chain derives from a study of blood T cell repertoires in COVID-19. As for the study in general: The United States, Italy and Spain were the sources of the acute and convalescent COVID-19 samples. T cells, B-cell-depleted T cells, or PBMCs provided the cDNA or gDNA that served as material.

Original handling: Scientists estimated how many nucleated cells there were by amplifying reference gene primers. TCRdb's table, derived via immunoSEQ multiplex PCR, lists solely in-frame clones and lacks some. Clone size and V and J calls were adopted from that table, with D and trimming inferred from the DNA. The repertoire holds 180,000 or so clones, with roughly nine tenths as singletons. There are 15 residues in the CDR3. The V gene lost 2 bases and the J gene lost 2 bases, with 8 bases spanning the gap. The germline V gene encodes CDR1 SGHDT and CDR2 YYEEEE. The TCR was taken from a woman of 80 years or more in a cohort sampled during active or convalescent COVID-19. The rearrangement uses TRBV5-6 and TRBJ2-6, with D possibly TRBD1 on 5 matching bases. The sequencing sample was made of peripheral blood. This chain's CDR3 is CASSFPGTGANVLTF. DNA for the CDR3: TGTGCCAGCAGCTTCCCAGGGACTGGGGCCAACGTCCTGACTTTC.